This T cell receptor (beta chain) was sequenced during a study of T cell changes during pregnancy in multiple sclerosis. Trimming cost V 10 bases and J 4 bases; bases outside gene matches: 7. From germline, CDR1 is MNHNS and CDR2 SASEGT. The CDR3 has 12 amino acids. This table comes from immunoSEQ multiplex PCR, and its TCRdb copy is limited to in-frame clones, with some not included. The sample yields roughly 120,000 clones, under 95% seen once. The TCR originated in a female donor with multiple sclerosis, enrolled in a pregnancy study. Sequenced material: peripheral blood, taken before pregnancy. This sequence joins TRBV6-1 and TRBJ2-7, with TRBD2 identical over 7 bases. The chain's CDR3 is CATTTSRYEQYF. Here the CDR3 DNA reads TGTGCCACTACGACTAGCAGATACGAGCAGTACTTC.